This entry is about one TCR beta chain. No antigen is known for it. TCRdb ran MiXCR on the reads and lists one entry per CDR3 protein. Of under 200,000 distinct CDR3 sequences listed, about 20% are singletons. V trimming: 1 base; J trimming: 5 bases; junction bases outside the gene matches: 5. The CDR3 is 17 amino acids. The V gene's germline CDR1 is SGHTA and CDR2 FQGNSA. The entry originates in a study of T cell repertoires in cytomegalovirus infection. Study context: CMV epitopes used comprised recently identified HLA-C-restricted ones and well-studied HLA-B-restricted ones. It can be stated that public TCR beta signatures indicated CMV infection as well as a matching HLA type.

Sequencing used CD8+ T cells from cultured PBMCs, obtained from culture after CMV antigen stimulation. The receptor was derived from a human donor in good health (CMV status not recorded). Some clones in this sample may be carry-over from other donors' samples. The chain employs TRBV7-2 and TRBJ2-1; 13 bases agree with TRBD2. The CDR3 sequence is CASSLGLAGGGDNEQFF. DNA for the CDR3: TGTGCCAGCAGCTTAGGACTAGCGGGGGGAGGTGACAATGAGCAGTTCTTC.